This T cell receptor (beta chain) derives from a study of technical replicates of blood from a few donors. Only one count was recorded for this clone. J gave up 1 base and V 0 bases, and 4 bases lay outside the gene matches. The CDR3 is 16 amino acids. The germline CDR1 and CDR2 sequences are SGHAT and FQNNGV. The method was immunoSEQ multiplex PCR; TCRdb's version includes in-frame clones alone and lacks a portion of them. The sample yields 85,000 to 100,000 clones, around 95% seen once. The source is a human donor in good health. The gene calls are TRBV11-2 and TRBJ2-3; the match to TRBD1 covers 7 bases. The sequenced sample was T cells isolated from PBMCs. The DNA of the CDR3 is TGTGCCAGCAGCTTAGATTACAGGGGCCGCACAGATACGCAGTATTTT. Amino acid sequence: CASSLDYRGRTDTQYF.